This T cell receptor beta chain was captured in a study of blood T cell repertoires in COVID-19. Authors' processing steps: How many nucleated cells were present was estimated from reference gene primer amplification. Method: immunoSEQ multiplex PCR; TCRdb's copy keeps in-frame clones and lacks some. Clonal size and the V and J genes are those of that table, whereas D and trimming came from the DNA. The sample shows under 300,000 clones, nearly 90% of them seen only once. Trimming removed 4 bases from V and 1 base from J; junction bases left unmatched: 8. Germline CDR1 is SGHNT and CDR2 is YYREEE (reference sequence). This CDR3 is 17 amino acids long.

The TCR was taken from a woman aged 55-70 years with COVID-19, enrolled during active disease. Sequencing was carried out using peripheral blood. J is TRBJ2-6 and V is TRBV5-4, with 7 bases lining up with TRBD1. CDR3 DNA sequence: TGTGCCAGCAGCCTACAACAGGGGATTTCTGGGGCCAACGTCCTGACTTTC. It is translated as CASSLQQGISGANVLTF.